The 20 T cell receptor beta chains below were found in one sample sequenced in a study of response to subunit inactivated influenza vaccine (dated by TCRdb to between 2017 and 2018). The library was built by means of RT-PCR. Sequenced on an Illumina HiSeq 2500. The raw public data were reprocessed by TCRdb itself: fastp quality trimming at Q25, MiXCR clonotype calling, in-frame beta chains only. Here each entry gathers all rows of one CDR3 protein and keeps the most common genes and DNA. Counted in this sample were 550,000 to 800,000 distinct CDR3 sequences; around 14% of them appeared once. The ten most abundant clones make up approximately 10% of the sample. Sequences were derived from PBMCs from blood, sampled approximately 13 days after vaccination. The receptors here all came from a man over 45 who received an inactivated influenza vaccine. Donor details come from another sample of the same person, matched by shared clones.

The chain uses TRBV27 and TRBJ1-2; a possible D gene is TRBD1 (5 bases). CDR3 length: 14 amino acids. Germline assignment: CDR1 MNHEY and CDR2 SMNVEV (reference sequence). V dropped 5 bases and J dropped 8 bases, with 18 bases sitting between them. CDR3 in amino acids: CASSPSGGVGGYTF. CDR3 sequence (DNA): TGTGCCAGCAGTCCCTCCGGGGGGGTAGGCGGCTACACCTTC.

The chain employs TRBV28 and TRBJ2-5; 10 positions match TRBD1. Germline lookup yields CDR1 MDHEN and CDR2 SYDVKM. The CDR3 is 16 amino acids. The V segment lost 3 bases and the J segment 1 base; nucleotides outside the gene matches: 5. The CDR3 bases are TGTGCCAGCAGTTTGCCCTGGACAGGGGGCCAAGAGACCCAGTACTTC. Protein product: CASSLPWTGGQETQYF. Together with reference TRBV28 and TRBJ2-5, the CDR3 gives the full variable domain: DVKVTQSSRYLVKRTGEKVFLECVQDMDHENMFWYRQDPGLGLRLIYFSYDVKMKEKGDIPEGYSVSREKKERFSLILESASTNQTSMYLCASSLPWTGGQETQYFGPGTRLLVL.

This clonotype showed up just a few times. V gene TRBV3-1 combines with J gene TRBJ1-5; TRBD1 matches at 9 bases. The CDR3 is made up of 16 amino acids. J was trimmed by 6 bases and V by 0 bases; bases with no gene match: 6. The germline CDR1 and CDR2 sequences are LGHDT and YNNKEL (reference sequence). Here the CDR3 DNA reads TGTGCCAGCAGCCAAGATGGGACAGGGTTGTCTCAGCCCCAGCATTTT. As protein: CASSQDGTGLSQPQHF.

The sample holds a few counts of this clonotype. The V and J genes are TRBV5-1 and TRBJ2-4; TRBD1 matches 8 bases. Germline V gives CDR1 SGHRS, CDR2 YFSETQ. V trimming: 0 bases; J trimming: 5 bases; junction bases outside the gene matches: 4. The CDR3 length is 15 residues. The CDR3 DNA reads as TGCGCCAGCAGCTTGGGAGGACAGGGCCAAAACATTCAGTACTTC. Its protein is CASSLGGQGQNIQYF. Together with reference TRBV5-1 and TRBJ2-4, the CDR3 gives the full variable domain: KAGVTQTPRYLIKTRGQQVTLSCSPISGHRSVSWYQQTPGQGLQFLFEYFSETQRNKGNFPGRFSGRQFSNSRSEMNVSTLELGDSALYLCASSLGGQGQNIQYFGAGTRLSVL.

This clonotype was seen a handful of times. This chain links TRBV5-4 with TRBJ2-2, with 7 bases fitting TRBD1. Germline values: CDR1 SGHNT, CDR2 YYREEE (reference sequence). The CDR3 is 15 amino acids. Trimming cost V 5 bases and J 5 bases; bases outside gene matches: 9. The chain's CDR3 is CASRGKGQTTGELFF. The DNA of the CDR3 is TGTGCCAGCAGGGGAAAGGGACAGACTACCGGGGAGCTGTTTTTT.

This clonotype was seen many times. The chain combines TRBV12-3 or TRBV12-4 with TRBJ2-3, with D perhaps TRBD1 (5 bases). The length of the CDR3 is 14 residues. V lost 3 bases, J lost 1 base, and 8 bases lay in between. CDR3: CASSFRVGTDTQYF. In DNA, the CDR3 is TGTGCCAGCAGTTTCAGGGTAGGCACAGATACGCAGTATTTT.

V and J are TRBV6-1 and TRBJ2-3; 7 bases match TRBD1. The CDR3 runs 13 residues. Germline V gene data show CDR1 as MNHNS and CDR2 as SASEGT. Trimming removed 11 bases from V and 5 bases from J; junction bases left unmatched: 10. CDR3 sequence: CASGTERGDTQYF. The CDR3 DNA follows: TGTGCCTCCGGGACAGAGCGTGGAGATACGCAGTATTTT.

The chain links TRBV13 to TRBJ2-7; 8 nucleotides line up with TRBD2. V trimming: 1 base; J trimming: 2 bases; junction bases outside the gene matches: 4. From germline, CDR1 is PRHDT and CDR2 FYEKMQ (reference sequence). This CDR3 contains 15 residues. CDR3 DNA sequence: TGTGCCAGCAGCTTAGCCGGGGGGGCCCCCTACGAGCAGTACTTC. Encoded protein: CASSLAGGAPYEQYF.

In DNA, the CDR3 is TGTGCCAGCAGTGACGGGACTAGCGTGAGCATGAACCAAGAGACCCAGTACTTC. Translating it yields CASSDGTSVSMNQETQYF. This chain connects TRBV6-2 or TRBV6-3 to TRBJ2-5, with TRBD2 identical over 10 bases. CDR1 is MNHEY, CDR2 SVGEGT, per germline. The V gene end was trimmed by 5 bases and the J gene end by 0 bases; junction bases not matched to a gene: 12. The CDR3 extends over 18 amino acids.

This clonotype was detected only a few times. This chain connects TRBV12-3 or TRBV12-4 to TRBJ2-5; a possible D gene is TRBD2 (6 bases). V dropped 6 bases and J dropped 3 bases, with 14 bases sitting between them. The CDR3 is 14 amino acids. This chain's CDR3 is CASRLAPGEETQYF. As DNA, the CDR3 is TGTGCCAGCAGGCTGGCCCCGGGGGAAGAGACCCAGTACTTC.

The chain carries TRBV6-2 or TRBV6-3 and TRBJ2-5; D is undetermined. The CDR3 contains 16 residues. Per the germline V gene, CDR1 is MNHEY and CDR2 is SVGEGT. Trimming cost V 2 bases and J 0 bases, with 13 bases left between them. The CDR3 sequence is CASSYTSQIHQETQYF. The DNA of the CDR3 is TGTGCCAGCAGTTACACCTCCCAGATCCACCAAGAGACCCAGTACTTC.

Only a few counts were recorded for this clonotype. J is TRBJ2-5 and V is TRBV11-1; no clear D gene. The V gene's germline CDR1 is SGHAT and CDR2 FQDESV (reference sequence). There are 12 residues in the CDR3. V dropped 5 bases and J dropped 0 bases, with 4 bases sitting between them. CDR3: CASSHYQETQYF. The CDR3 nucleotides read TGTGCCAGCAGCCATTACCAAGAGACCCAGTACTTC.

In this sample, this clonotype turned up many times. The chain links TRBV3-1 to TRBJ2-1, with 13 bases aligning to TRBD2. Germline assignment: CDR1 LGHDT and CDR2 YNNKEL (reference sequence). With V trimmed by 4 bases and J by 4 bases, 7 bases remained unmatched. The CDR3 has 17 residues. CDR3 coding DNA: TGTGCCAGCAGCCTCGGACCGGGACTAGCGGGATACAATGAGCAGTTCTTC. Encoded protein: CASSLGPGLAGYNEQFF.

This clonotype appeared a few times. The rearrangement joins TRBV7-2 to TRBJ2-1; 9 bases align to TRBD1. Looked up from germline, CDR1 is SGHTA and CDR2 is FQGNSA. This CDR3 has 14 amino acids. With 5 bases clipped from V and 7 bases from J, the junction kept 6 bases outside the gene matches. Here the CDR3 reads CASSPHRGLNEQFF. The CDR3 coding sequence is TGTGCCAGCAGCCCCCACAGGGGGCTGAATGAGCAGTTCTTC.

This clonotype was counted only a few times. CDR3 in amino acids: CASSLDRAWGTQYF. Here the CDR3 DNA reads TGTGCCAGCAGCTTAGACAGGGCGTGGGGGACCCAGTACTTC. The J gene is TRBJ2-5, the V gene TRBV11-2; weak D call: TRBD1 (5 bases). Germline CDR1 and CDR2: SGHAT and FQNNGV. Trimming removed 0 bases from V and 7 bases from J, with 12 bases in between. The CDR3 consists of 14 residues.

The rearrangement joins TRBV7-6 to TRBJ2-5; D is unclear. The length of the CDR3 is 15 residues. Trimming stripped 1 base from V and 0 bases from J, with 9 bases between. Germline-derived CDR1 and CDR2 are SGHVS and FNYEAQ. In nucleotides, the CDR3 is TGTGCCAGCAGCTTAGGGTTGGGGAACCAAGAGACCCAGTACTTC. Translation: CASSLGLGNQETQYF.

This clonotype was observed a handful of times. The chain uses TRBV10-3 and TRBJ2-5; D unclear. CDR1 is ENHRY and CDR2 is SYGVKD in the germline V gene. The CDR3 runs 12 residues. Trimming removed 3 bases from V and 1 base from J, with 3 bases in between. The CDR3 nucleotides read TGTGCCATCAGTGAAATCCAAGAGACCCAGTACTTC. Protein sequence: CAISEIQETQYF.

The chain carries TRBV18 and TRBJ2-1, with D hard to call. Trimming cost V 1 base and J 8 bases, with 15 bases left between them. The CDR3 is made up of 15 amino acids. Germline loops: CDR1 KGHSH, CDR2 LQKENI. The chain's CDR3 is CASSPLNYMHYEQFF. As DNA, the CDR3 is TGTGCCAGCTCACCACTGAACTACATGCATTATGAGCAGTTCTTC.

V is TRBV12-3 or TRBV12-4 and J is TRBJ1-1; TRBD1 matches 9 bases. CDR3 length: 15 residues. Trimming cost V 4 bases and J 4 bases; bases outside gene matches: 7. In DNA, the CDR3 is TGTGCCAGCAGTTCCCCACAGGGGGCTGCCACTGAAGCTTTCTTT. As protein: CASSSPQGAATEAFF.

This clonotype has a handful of counts. V and J are TRBV7-8 and TRBJ2-7; D ambiguous. Per the germline V gene, CDR1 is SGHVS and CDR2 is FQNEAQ. The CDR3 runs to 14 residues. Trimming removed 4 bases at V and 1 base at J, with 11 bases between. The CDR3 bases are TGTGCCAGCAGCTCCCAGAGAGTTTCCTACGAGCAGTACTTC. It is translated as CASSSQRVSYEQYF. Based on the CDR3 plus reference TRBV7-8 and TRBJ2-7, the full variable domain is GAGVSQSPRYKVAKRGQDVALRCDPISGHVSLFWYQQALGQGPEFLTYFQNEAQLDKSGLPSDRFFAERPEGSVSTLKIQRTQQEDSAVYLCASSSQRVSYEQYFGPGTRLTVT.